Listed below are T cell receptor beta chains from one sample, sequenced in a study of blood T cell repertoires in COVID-19. TCRdb's table, derived via immunoSEQ multiplex PCR, lists solely in-frame clones and lacks some. The sample carries about 25,000 clones, approximately 88% recorded once. The sample was peripheral blood. These receptors were taken from a man between 65 and 85 years old in a cohort sampled during active COVID-19. The CDR3 runs from the conserved cysteine through the conserved F or W. D genes are given only for firm matches. Size values are once, few and many counts, or a class for expanded clones, and some rows have none.

>TRBV5-4|TRBJ2-3|TRBD2|NA
TGTGCCAGCAGCAGTCGGGAGGGGGCAGATACGCAGTATTTT
CASSSREGADTQYF
>TRBV5-1|TRBJ1-4|NA|NA
TGCGCCAGCGGGAGGGGAGGAAGGAATGAAAAACTGTTTTTT
CASGRGGRNEKLFF
>TRBV5-4|TRBJ2-1|TRBD1|NA
TGTGCCAGCAGCGCGAGTCGACAGGGACGGAATGAGCAGTTCTTC
CASSASRQGRNEQFF
>TRBV5-1|TRBJ2-5|TRBD1|NA
TGCGCCAGCAGCTTAACAGGGGTTGAGACCCAGTACTTC
CASSLTGVETQYF
>TRBV6-5|TRBJ1-2|NA|NA
TGTGCCAGCAGTTACTTAAGGACAGACTTGGGTGGCTACACCTTC
CASSYLRTDLGGYTF
>TRBV4-1|TRBJ2-4|NA|NA
TGCGCCAGCAGCCAAGATGGTGGCAGGGTCTACAGAAACATTCAGTACTTC
CASSQDGGRVYRNIQYF
>TRBV7-9|TRBJ2-1|NA|NA
TGTGCCAGCAGCTTAGCGCGAGGCGACAATGAGCAGTTCTTC
CASSLARGDNEQFF
>TRBV29-1|TRBJ1-1|NA|NA
TGCAGCGTTGAAGATACCCGGGGAGCTTTCTTT
CSVEDTRGAFF
>TRBV28|TRBJ1-5|TRBD1|NA
TGTGCCAGCAGTCCCACAGGGGGCGGTCAGCCCCAGCATTTT
CASSPTGGGQPQHF
>TRBV4-1|TRBJ2-6|TRBD2|NA
TGCGCCAGCAGCTTTAAGGGACTAGCGGGAACAGGGGCCAACGTCCTGACTTTC
CASSFKGLAGTGANVLTF
>TRBV14|TRBJ1-3|NA|few
TGTGCCAGCAGCCAAGACAGGGGTGGAAACACCATATATTTT
CASSQDRGGNTIYF
>TRBV28|TRBJ2-5|NA|NA
TGTGCCAGCAGTTTCGCGGGGATGTACCAAGAGACCCAGTACTTC
CASSFAGMYQETQYF
>TRBV7-8|TRBJ2-1|TRBD1|NA
TGTGCCAGCACCTCAAGACCCGGACAGGGGGTGGGTGAGCAGTTCTTC
CASTSRPGQGVGEQFF
>TRBV4-1|TRBJ1-3|TRBD1|NA
TGCGCCAGCAGCCAACGGACAGGAGCCTTCTCTGGAAACACCATATATTTT
CASSQRTGAFSGNTIYF
>TRBV5-4|TRBJ2-5|NA|NA
TGTGCCAGCAGCTCGCAGGGTGTTGAGACCCAGTACTTC
CASSSQGVETQYF
>TRBV15|TRBJ1-2|NA|few
TGTGCCACCAGCGGCGGGCTAAGCTACACCTTC
CATSGGLSYTF
>TRBV19|TRBJ1-1|NA|NA
TGTGCCAGTAGTATAAGGGGGAGCACTGAAGCTTTCTTT
CASSIRGSTEAFF
>TRBV28|TRBJ1-5|TRBD1|NA
TGTGCCAGCAGAGGGACAGGGATTGGCAATCAGCCCCAGCATTTT
CASRGTGIGNQPQHF
>TRBV7-2|TRBJ1-4|NA|NA
TGTGCCAGCAGCTTAGTCCCTCGGGGATCAACTAATGAAAAACTGTTTTTT
CASSLVPRGSTNEKLFF
>TRBV15|TRBJ1-3|NA|NA
TGTGCCACCAGCCTTTCTGGAAACACCATATATTTT
CATSLSGNTIYF
>TRBV6-6|TRBJ2-5|TRBD1|NA
TGTGCCAGCAGTTTCGGGACAGGATACCAAGAGACCCAGTACTTC
CASSFGTGYQETQYF
>TRBV3-1/TRBV3-2|TRBJ2-1|NA|NA
TGTGCCAGCAGCCAAACCCCGACGGGAAGACCCTACAATGAGCAGTTCTTC
CASSQTPTGRPYNEQFF
>TRBV9|TRBJ2-2|NA|NA
TGTGCCAGCAGCGTAGAAGCCAAGAACACCGGGGAGCTGTTTTTT
CASSVEAKNTGELFF
>TRBV6-5|TRBJ2-1|NA|NA
TGTGCCAGCAGTCCGCGACTGGTGCGGAATGAGCAGTTCTTC
CASSPRLVRNEQFF
>TRBV19|TRBJ2-2|TRBD2|NA
TGTGCCAGTAGTACCGGACTAGCGGGAGGTAACGGGGAGCTGTTTTTT
CASSTGLAGGNGELFF
>TRBV7-8|TRBJ2-1|TRBD1|NA
TGTGCCAGCAGCTTAGTTTCAGGGGGCAAACGTAATGAGCAGTTCTTC
CASSLVSGGKRNEQFF
>TRBV14|TRBJ2-1|TRBD2|NA
TGTGCCAGCAGCCTAAGTGGGGCTAGCGGTAGCTCCTACAATGAGCAGTTCTTC
CASSLSGASGSSYNEQFF
>TRBV20-1|TRBJ2-7|TRBD2|once
TGCAGTGCTCGTGGGCTAGCGGGAGGACACGAGCAGTACTTC
CSARGLAGGHEQYF
>TRBV6-5|TRBJ2-7|TRBD2|NA
TGTGCCAGCAGTTACCAACTAGCGGGAACCTACGAGCAGTACTTC
CASSYQLAGTYEQYF
>TRBV10-3|TRBJ2-4|TRBD2|few
TGTGCCATCAGTGGGACTAGCTTCGCCAAAAACATTCAGTACTTC
CAISGTSFAKNIQYF
>TRBV5-1|TRBJ2-7|TRBD1|few
TGCGCCAGCAGCTCAGGGGGCCGATCGACCTACGAGCAGTACTTC
CASSSGGRSTYEQYF
>TRBV6-2/TRBV6-3|TRBJ2-7|NA|NA
TGTGCCAGCAGTGCGGGGCTGAGACGGGCGCAGTACTTC
CASSAGLRRAQYF
>TRBV18|TRBJ2-3|TRBD1|NA
TGTGCCAGCTCACCTGACCTCCGCAAGGGGACAGCGGATACGCAGTATTTT
CASSPDLRKGTADTQYF
>TRBV18|TRBJ2-6|TRBD2|NA
TGTGCCAGCTCACCACTCAGCGGGAGTGTTGGTGGGGCCAACGTCCTGACTTTC
CASSPLSGSVGGANVLTF
>TRBV7-2|TRBJ2-3|TRBD2|NA
TGTGCCAGCAGCTCCCGCGGGGGGAGTGGCAAGCCCACAGATACGCAGTATTTT
CASSSRGGSGKPTDTQYF
>TRBV19|TRBJ2-1|NA|NA
TGTGCCAGTAGTCACGGGACTGTATACAATGAGCAGTTCTTC
CASSHGTVYNEQFF
>TRBV5-4|TRBJ1-4|NA|NA
TGTGCCAGCAGCTCCGGCCGGGCTAATGAAAAACTGTTTTTT
CASSSGRANEKLFF
>TRBV7-9|TRBJ2-1|NA|NA
TGTGCCAGCAGCTTAGCAGGACTCGGGCAGTTCTTC
CASSLAGLGQFF
>TRBV5-1|TRBJ2-5|NA|NA
TGCGCCAGCAGCTTGGGGCTAGCGCTCCAAGAGACCCAGTACTTC
CASSLGLALQETQYF
>TRBV4-1|TRBJ2-2|NA|NA
TGCGCCAGCAGCCAAGTGTATCGGGAGCGACGGACCGGGGAGCTGTTTTTT
CASSQVYRERRTGELFF
>TRBV11-1|TRBJ2-7|TRBD1|NA
TGTGCCAGCAGCCCGAGGGGGCAGACCAACTCCTACGAGCAGTACTTC
CASSPRGQTNSYEQYF
>TRBV6-5|TRBJ1-6|NA|once
TGTGCCAGCAGTTACTCAGCAGACTACTATAATTCACCCCTCCACTTT
CASSYSADYYNSPLHF
>TRBV5-1|TRBJ2-5|TRBD1|NA
TGCGCCAGCAGCTCCGCGTCCGGGACAGAAGAGACCCAGTACTTC
CASSSASGTEETQYF
>TRBV30|TRBJ1-3|NA|NA
TGTGCCTGGAGTGTAGGAGCCCTCTCTGGAAACACCATATATTTT
CAWSVGALSGNTIYF
>TRBV3-1/TRBV3-2|TRBJ2-3|TRBD1|NA
TGTGCCAGCAGCCCGCGGACAGGGTTCGCAGATACGCAGTATTTT
CASSPRTGFADTQYF
>TRBV28|TRBJ2-7|TRBD1|NA
TGTGCCAGCAACCCAGGACAGGGTTACTACGAGCAGTACTTC
CASNPGQGYYEQYF
>TRBV7-6|TRBJ1-4|TRBD1|NA
TGTGCCAGCAGCCTCAGACAGGGAGATAATGAAAAACTGTTTTTT
CASSLRQGDNEKLFF